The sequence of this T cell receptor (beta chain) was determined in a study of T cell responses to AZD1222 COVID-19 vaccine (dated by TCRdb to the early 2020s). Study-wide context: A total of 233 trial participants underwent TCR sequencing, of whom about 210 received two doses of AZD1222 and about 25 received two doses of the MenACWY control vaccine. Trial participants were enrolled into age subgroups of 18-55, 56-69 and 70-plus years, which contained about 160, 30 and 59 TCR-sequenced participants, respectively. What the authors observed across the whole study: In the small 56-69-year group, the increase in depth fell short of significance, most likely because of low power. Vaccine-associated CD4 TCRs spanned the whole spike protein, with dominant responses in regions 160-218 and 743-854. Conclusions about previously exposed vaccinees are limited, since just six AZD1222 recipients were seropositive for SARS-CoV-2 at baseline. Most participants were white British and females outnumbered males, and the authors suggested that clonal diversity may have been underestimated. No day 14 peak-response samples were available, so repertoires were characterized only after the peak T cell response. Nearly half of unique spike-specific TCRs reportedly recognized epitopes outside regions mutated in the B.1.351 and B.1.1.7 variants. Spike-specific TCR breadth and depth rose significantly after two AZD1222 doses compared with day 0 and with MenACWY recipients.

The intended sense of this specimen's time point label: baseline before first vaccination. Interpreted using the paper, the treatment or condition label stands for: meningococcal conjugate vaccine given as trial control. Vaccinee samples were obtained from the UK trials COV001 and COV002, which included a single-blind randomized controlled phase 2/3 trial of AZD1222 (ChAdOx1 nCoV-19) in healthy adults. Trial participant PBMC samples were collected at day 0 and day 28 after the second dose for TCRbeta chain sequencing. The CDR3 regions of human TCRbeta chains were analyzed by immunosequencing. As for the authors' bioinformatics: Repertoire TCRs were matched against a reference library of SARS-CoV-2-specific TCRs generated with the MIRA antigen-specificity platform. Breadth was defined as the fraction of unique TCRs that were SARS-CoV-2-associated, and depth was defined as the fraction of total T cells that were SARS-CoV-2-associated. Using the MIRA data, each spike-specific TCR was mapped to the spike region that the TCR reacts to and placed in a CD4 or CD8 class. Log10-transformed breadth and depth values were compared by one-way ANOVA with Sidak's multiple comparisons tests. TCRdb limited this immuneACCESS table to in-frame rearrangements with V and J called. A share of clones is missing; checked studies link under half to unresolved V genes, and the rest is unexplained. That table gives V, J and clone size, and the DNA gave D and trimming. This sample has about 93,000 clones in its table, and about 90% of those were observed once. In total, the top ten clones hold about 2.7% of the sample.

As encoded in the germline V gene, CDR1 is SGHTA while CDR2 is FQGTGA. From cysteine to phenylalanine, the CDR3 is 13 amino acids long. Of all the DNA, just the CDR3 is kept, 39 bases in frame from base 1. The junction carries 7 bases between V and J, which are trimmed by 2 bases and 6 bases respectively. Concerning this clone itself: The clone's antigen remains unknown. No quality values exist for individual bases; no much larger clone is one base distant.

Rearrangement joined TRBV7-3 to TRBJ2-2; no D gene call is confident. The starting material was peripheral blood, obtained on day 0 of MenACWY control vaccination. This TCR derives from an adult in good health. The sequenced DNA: TGTGCCAGCAGCTTAGTAAAAGCCGGGGAGCTGTTTTTT. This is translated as CASSLVKAGELFF.